This TCR beta chain comes out of a study of TIL therapy for anti-PD-1-resistant metastatic lung cancer. Study results and limitations: TIL clonotype persistence in blood showed no apparent association with response.

Documented time point: pre-treatment sample, taken before nivolumab and TIL therapy. Adults with stage 4 NSCLC were enrolled in a phase I trial. Notes on this clone: The antigen is undetermined.

This was the immunoSEQ v3 assay. The assay was immunoSEQ multiplex PCR, and TCRdb's table has in-frame clones only and misses some. The table lists nearly 15,000 clones, around 88% of them singletons. The CDR3 has 12 amino acids. Between the trimmed V and J ends, which lost 1 base and 7 bases, there was a span of 7 bases. Germline CDR1 MGHRA, CDR2 YSYEKL. Sequences were derived from blood, sampled at baseline. This clonotype originated in a person aged 25-85 years with non-small cell lung cancer. The chain couples TRBV4-1 to TRBJ2-5; D possibly corresponds to TRBD1 (6 bases). CDR3 in amino acids: CASSQVQGTQYF. CDR3 DNA sequence: TGCGCCAGCAGCCAAGTACAGGGGACCCAGTACTTC.